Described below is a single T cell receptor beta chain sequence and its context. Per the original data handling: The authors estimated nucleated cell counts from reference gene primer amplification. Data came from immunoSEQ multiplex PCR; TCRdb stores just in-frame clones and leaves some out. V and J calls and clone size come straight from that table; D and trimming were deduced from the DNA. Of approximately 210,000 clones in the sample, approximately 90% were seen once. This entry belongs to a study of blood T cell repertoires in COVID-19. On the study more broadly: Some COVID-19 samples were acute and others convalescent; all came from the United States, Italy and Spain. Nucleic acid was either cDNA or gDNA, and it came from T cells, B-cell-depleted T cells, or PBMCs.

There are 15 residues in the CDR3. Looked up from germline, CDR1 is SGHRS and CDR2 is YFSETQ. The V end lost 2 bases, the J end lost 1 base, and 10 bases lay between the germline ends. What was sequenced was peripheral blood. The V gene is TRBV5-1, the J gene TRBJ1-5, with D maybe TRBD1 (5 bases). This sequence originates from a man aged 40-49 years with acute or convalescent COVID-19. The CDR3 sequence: CASSLYGGSNQPQHF. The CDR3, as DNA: TGCGCCAGCAGCTTATACGGGGGAAGCAATCAGCCCCAGCATTTT.